Shown below are 27 T cell receptor beta chains from a single sample sequenced in a study of T-cell reconstitution after alpha-beta-depleted transplantation in children. Construction of the TCRbeta library involved unique molecular identifiers. One entry per CDR3 protein, called by TCRdb with MiXCR from the PCR reads. Of about 580,000 distinct CDR3 sequences listed, around 27% are singletons. Material: PBMCs, obtained before TCRalphabeta/CD19-depleted stem cell transplant. The receptors were gathered from a boy under three years old with Wiskott-Aldrich syndrome, due to receive a stem cell transplant.

The V and J genes are TRBV4-2 and TRBJ1-4, with 11 bases identical to TRBD1. V gave up 0 bases and J gave up 7 bases; unmatched junction bases: 7. This CDR3 contains 17 residues. Germline assignment: CDR1 LGHNA and CDR2 YNFKEQ. Here the CDR3 reads CASSQERQGQGGEKLFF. The CDR3 coding sequence is TGTGCCAGCAGCCAAGAACGTCAGGGACAGGGGGGTGAAAAACTGTTTTTT.

This clonotype was counted only a few times. CDR3 loop: CASRAGLAGATEQYF. In nucleotides, the CDR3 is TGTGCCAGCAGAGCCGGACTAGCGGGAGCGACCGAGCAGTACTTC. The genes are TRBV6-1 and TRBJ2-7; TRBD2 matches at 13 bases. The CDR3 spans 15 residues. Per germline, CDR1 MNHNS and CDR2 SASEGT. Trimming at V came to 6 bases and at J to 6 bases, leaving 8 bases not matched to a gene.

V and J are TRBV18 and TRBJ2-5; D might be TRBD1 (5 bases). Germline V gene sequence: CDR1 KGHSH, CDR2 LQKENI. V was shortened by 0 bases and J by 2 bases, with 10 bases between the two germline ends. The CDR3 spans 15 residues. The CDR3 DNA sequence: TGTGCCAGCTCACCACCGAACAGGCCGCAAGAGACCCAGTACTTC. This gives the protein CASSPPNRPQETQYF. Filled out from reference TRBV18 and TRBJ2-5, the complete variable domain reads NAGVMQNPRHLVRRRGQEARLRCSPMKGHSHVYWYRQLPEEGLKFMVYLQKENIIDESGMPKERFSAEFPKEGPSILRIQQVVRGDSAAYFCASSPPNRPQETQYFGPGTRLLVL.

This clonotype was seen a handful of times. This rearrangement joins TRBV29-1 to TRBJ2-7, with TRBD1 identical over 8 bases. The junction had 11 bases not matched to a gene; V was cut back by 8 bases and J by 2 bases. The germline V gene encodes CDR1 SQVTM and CDR2 ANQGSEA. This CDR3 is 14 amino acids long. In nucleotides, the CDR3 is TGCAGCATCCCGAGGGGGACAGGCACCTACGAGCAGTACTTC. Its translation is CSIPRGTGTYEQYF.

Only a few counts were recorded for this clonotype. The rearrangement joins TRBV20-1 to TRBJ1-1; possibly TRBD1 for D (6 bases). Between the trimmed V and J ends, which lost 6 bases and 1 base, there was a span of 18 bases. Germline CDR1 reads DFQATT; CDR2 reads SNEGSKA (reference sequence). The CDR3 has 15 amino acids. The CDR3 reads CSAATPQGWNTEAFF. The CDR3 region has the DNA TGCAGTGCGGCAACCCCACAGGGTTGGAACACTGAAGCTTTCTTT.

The sample holds a few counts of this clonotype. CDR3 residues: CASSQVAGAVGVTEAFF. The CDR3 nucleotides read TGTGCCAGCAGCCAAGTGGCAGGGGCAGTAGGGGTTACTGAAGCTTTCTTT. V gene TRBV3-1 combines with J gene TRBJ1-1; possibly TRBD1 for D (6 bases). Germline V gene data show CDR1 as LGHDT and CDR2 as YNNKEL (reference sequence). Deletions cut 1 base from V and 5 bases from J, with 20 bases between. The CDR3 has 17 residues.

This clonotype has more than one count but fewer than ten. This chain uses TRBV20-1 with TRBJ2-1, with D unresolved. CDR3 length: 14 residues. V was pared by 3 bases and J by 7 bases, with 16 bases between. In germline, CDR1 is DFQATT, CDR2 SNEGSKA (reference sequence). CDR3 protein: CSASRITGNNEQFF. In DNA form, the CDR3 reads TGCAGTGCTAGTCGAATCACGGGCAATAATGAGCAGTTCTTC.

The rearrangement joins TRBV29-1 to TRBJ1-1; the D is unclear. The CDR3 spans 14 residues. CDR1 is SQVTM, CDR2 ANQGSEA, per germline. The V end lost 2 bases, the J end lost 0 bases, and 10 bases lay between the germline ends. CDR3 nucleotides: TGCAGCGTTGAAAAGGGCTTCATGAACACTGAAGCTTTCTTT. It yields the protein CSVEKGFMNTEAFF.

This chain uses TRBV9 with TRBJ2-1, with 7 bases fitting TRBD2. This CDR3 is 17 amino acids long. After removal of 3 bases from V and 5 bases from J, the junction contained 14 bases not matched to a gene. Germline-derived CDR1 and CDR2 are SGDLS and YYNGEE. The CDR3 nucleotides are TGTGCCAGCAGCGCCCCTATGGGGGAGGGACTCGACAATGAGCAGTTCTTC. Amino acids: CASSAPMGEGLDNEQFF. Looking up the rest from reference TRBV9 and TRBJ2-1 gives the full variable domain: DSGVTQTPKHLITATGQRVTLRCSPRSGDLSVYWYQQSLDQGLQFLIQYYNGEERAKGNILERFSAQQFPDLHSELNLSSLELGDSALYFCASSAPMGEGLDNEQFFGPGTRLTVL.

This clonotype was found a few times. The J gene is TRBJ1-2, the V gene TRBV5-1; weak D call: TRBD1 (5 bases). Trimming took 3 bases from V and 1 from J, leaving 10 bases between them. Looked up from germline, CDR1 is SGHRS and CDR2 is YFSETQ. The CDR3 is 14 amino acids. The chain's CDR3 is CASSSDSFNYGYTF. The CDR3 DNA is TGCGCCAGCAGCTCCGACAGCTTTAACTATGGCTACACCTTC.

This CDR3 reads CASSPWTTVTGEQFF. CDR3 nucleotides: TGTGCCAGCAGCCCCTGGACCACGGTGACGGGTGAGCAGTTCTTC. The V call is TRBV3-1, the J call TRBJ2-1, with no clear D. Between the trimmed V and J ends, which lost 4 bases and 9 bases, there was a span of 19 bases. Germline CDR1 is LGHDT and CDR2 is YNNKEL (reference sequence). The CDR3 is 15 amino acids.

This clonotype was observed a handful of times. The chain joins TRBV7-6 to TRBJ1-1; tentative D call: TRBD1 (5 bases). Germline-derived CDR1 and CDR2 are SGHVS and FNYEAQ. The CDR3 has 14 amino acids. V shed 5 bases and J shed 0 bases, with 10 bases lying between them. The CDR3 loop reads CASSPGTMNTEAFF. DNA for the CDR3: TGTGCCAGCAGCCCGGGGACGATGAACACTGAAGCTTTCTTT. Based on the CDR3 plus reference TRBV7-6 and TRBJ1-1, the full variable domain is GAGVSQSPRYKVTKRGQDVALRCDPISGHVSLYWYRQALGQGPEFLTYFNYEAQQDKSGLPNDRFSAERPEGSISTLTIQRTEQRDSAMYRCASSPGTMNTEAFFGQGTRLTVV.

This clonotype occurred a few times. The chain couples TRBV12-3 or TRBV12-4 to TRBJ2-5; tentative D call: TRBD1 (6 bases). CDR3 length equals 13 residues. Trimming cost V 6 bases and J 3 bases, with 11 bases left between them. CDR3 sequence reads: CASRSRDKETQYF. The CDR3 DNA sequence: TGTGCCAGCAGATCCCGGGACAAAGAGACCCAGTACTTC.

J is TRBJ2-7 and V is TRBV7-9; tentatively, D is TRBD2 (6 bases). V lost 2 bases and J lost 2, with 16 bases in between. Germline V gives CDR1 SEHNR, CDR2 FQNEAQ (reference sequence). The CDR3 spans 16 residues. CDR3 protein: CASSLRGGIGAYEQYF. The CDR3 bases are TGTGCCAGCAGCTTACGGGGCGGGATTGGGGCCTACGAGCAGTACTTC.

This chain connects TRBV20-1 to TRBJ1-4; D not resolved. From germline, CDR1 is DFQATT and CDR2 SNEGSKA (reference sequence). There are 16 residues in the CDR3. V was pared by 3 bases and J by 1 base, with 15 bases between. In DNA form, the CDR3 reads TGCAGTGCTAGTAGGAGGGCCCGGAGAACTAATGAAAAACTGTTTTTT. It encodes CSASRRARRTNEKLFF.

The table lists this clonotype with a few counts. The chain employs TRBV12-3 or TRBV12-4 and TRBJ1-2; D gene ambiguous. Trimming shortened V by 3 bases and J by 5 bases, and 7 bases separated the two germline ends. The CDR3 runs to 12 residues. In DNA, the CDR3 is TGTGCCAGCAGTTTGGACGTTTATGGCTACACCTTC. Its protein is CASSLDVYGYTF.

This clonotype was seen a few times. This chain joins TRBV7-8 and TRBJ2-5; the D gene could be TRBD1 or TRBD2 (8 bases each). The germline gives CDR1 SGHVS, CDR2 FQNEAQ. This CDR3 comprises 16 residues. V was pared by 0 bases and J by 11 bases, with 22 bases between. The CDR3 DNA follows: TGTGCCAGCAGCTTAGCCTTGGCAGGGGGCGAGCGGGAGCAGTACTTC. Translating it yields CASSLALAGGEREQYF.

This clonotype was picked up a small number of times. The chain employs TRBV28 and TRBJ1-1, with D perhaps TRBD1 (6 bases). CDR3 length equals 15 residues. The V gene's germline CDR1 is MDHEN and CDR2 SYDVKM. Trimming cost V 7 bases and J 1 base, with 16 bases left between them. In DNA form, the CDR3 reads TGTGCCAGCACTACCTTAAGACAGGCGAACACTGAAGCTTTCTTT. This codes for CASTTLRQANTEAFF.

The chain has TRBV29-1 and TRBJ2-5, with D possibly TRBD2 on 5 matching bases. V dropped 4 bases and J dropped 7 bases, with 13 bases sitting between them. CDR1 and CDR2 from the germline V gene are SQVTM and ANQGSEA. The CDR3 sequence is 12 residues long. CDR3 loop: CSVARGAGTQYF. In DNA form, the CDR3 reads TGCAGCGTTGCACGGGGTGCCGGGACCCAGTACTTC.

This clonotype was recorded a few times. The rearrangement links TRBV29-1 to TRBJ2-7, with 10 bases identical to TRBD2. V was pared by 7 bases and J by 2 bases, with 5 bases of the junction left unmatched. CDR1 SQVTM and CDR2 ANQGSEA come from the germline V gene. This CDR3 region has 13 residues. CDR3 in DNA: TGCAGCGCCCGGACTAGCGGTGCCTACGAGCAGTACTTC. Translated: CSARTSGAYEQYF.

A few counts support this clonotype. The chain carries TRBV4-2 and TRBJ2-7; tentative D call: TRBD2 (5 bases). CDR3 length: 15 residues. CDR1 and CDR2 (germline): LGHNA, YNFKEQ. Trimming removed 0 bases from V and 2 bases from J, with 11 bases in between. The CDR3 DNA sequence: TGTGCCAGCAGCCAAGAGAGCGGAATAACCTACGAGCAGTACTTC. The encoded protein is CASSQESGITYEQYF.

This clonotype has just a few counts. V usage is TRBV28 and J usage is TRBJ1-1, with a weak D call TRBD1 (5 bases). V was clipped by 5 bases and J by 2 bases, with 12 bases between them. This CDR3 contains 14 residues. Germline loops: CDR1 MDHEN, CDR2 SYDVKM. CDR3 protein: CASSTTGGNTEAFF. The CDR3 coding sequence is TGTGCCAGCAGTACTACAGGAGGAAACACTGAAGCTTTCTTT.

This clonotype was seen a handful of times. The rearrangement joins TRBV20-1 to TRBJ2-5; 7 bases align to TRBD2. V shed 1 base and J 3 bases; nucleotides not matched to a gene: 2. There are 13 residues in the CDR3. Per the germline V gene, CDR1 is DFQATT and CDR2 is SNEGSKA (reference sequence). The CDR3 protein is CSARGAGKETQYF. The CDR3 bases are TGCAGTGCTAGAGGAGCGGGAAAAGAGACCCAGTACTTC.

This chain links TRBV7-2 with TRBJ2-1, with 8 nucleotides matching TRBD1. J lost 6 bases, V lost 6 bases, and 7 bases had no gene match. The CDR3 covers 14 residues. The germline CDR1 and CDR2 sequences are SGHTA and FQGNSA. The CDR3 loop is CASRRTQGANEQFF. The CDR3 DNA sequence: TGTGCCAGCAGAAGGACCCAGGGGGCCAATGAGCAGTTCTTC.

This clonotype has a handful of counts. The rearrangement links TRBV7-2 to TRBJ1-2; tentatively, D is TRBD1 (5 bases). The ends were cut back, 5 bases at V and 4 bases at J, with 11 bases in the middle. Germline values: CDR1 SGHTA, CDR2 FQGNSA. This CDR3 comprises 13 residues. The CDR3 region is CASSLQVPYGYTF. CDR3 sequence (DNA): TGTGCCAGCAGCCTACAGGTCCCCTATGGCTACACCTTC.

CDR3 DNA: TGTGCCAGCAGCCTCGTTTGGGTCCAACCATACACGCAGTTCTTC. This sequence encodes CASSLVWVQPYTQFF. The V call is TRBV7-2, the J call TRBJ2-1, with no clear D. Germline loops: CDR1 SGHTA, CDR2 FQGNSA. Trimming left V 5 bases short and J 12 bases short, with 23 bases between. The CDR3 is 15 residues long.

This chain joins TRBV7-2 and TRBJ1-1; 7 bases agree with TRBD1. The V gene's germline CDR1 is SGHTA and CDR2 FQGNSA. With V trimmed by 3 bases and J by 5 bases, 6 bases remained unmatched. The CDR3 loop spans 14 amino acids. The CDR3 reads CASSLAGGRTEAFF. The CDR3 DNA sequence: TGTGCCAGCAGCTTGGCAGGGGGGAGGACTGAAGCTTTCTTT.